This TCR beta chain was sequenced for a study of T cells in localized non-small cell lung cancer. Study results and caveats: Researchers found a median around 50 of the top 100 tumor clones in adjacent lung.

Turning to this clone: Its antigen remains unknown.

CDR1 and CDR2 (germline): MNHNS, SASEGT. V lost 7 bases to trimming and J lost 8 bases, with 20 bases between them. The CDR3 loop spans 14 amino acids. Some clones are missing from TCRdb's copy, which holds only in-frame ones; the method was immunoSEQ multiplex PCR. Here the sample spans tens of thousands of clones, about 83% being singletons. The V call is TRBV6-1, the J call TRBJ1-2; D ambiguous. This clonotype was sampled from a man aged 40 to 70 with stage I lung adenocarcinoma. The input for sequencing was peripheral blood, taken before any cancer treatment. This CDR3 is CASMLGGGSVGYTF. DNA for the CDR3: TGTGCCAGCATGCTTGGTGGAGGGTCGGTGGGCTACACCTTC.